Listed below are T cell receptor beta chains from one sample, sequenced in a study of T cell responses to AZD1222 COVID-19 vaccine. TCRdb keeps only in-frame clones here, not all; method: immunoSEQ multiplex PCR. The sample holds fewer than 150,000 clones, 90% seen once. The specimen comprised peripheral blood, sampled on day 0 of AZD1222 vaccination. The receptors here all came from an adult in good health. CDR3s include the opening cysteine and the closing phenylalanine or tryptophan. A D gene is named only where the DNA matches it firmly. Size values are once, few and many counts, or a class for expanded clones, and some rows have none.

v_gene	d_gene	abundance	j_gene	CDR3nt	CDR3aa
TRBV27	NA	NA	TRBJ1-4	TGTGCCAGCAGAGCCTCCGGTGGGCATAATGAAAAACTGTTTTTT	CASRASGGHNEKLFF
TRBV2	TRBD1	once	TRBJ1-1	TGTGCCAGCATGGGACAGGCGAACACTGAAGCTTTCTTT	CASMGQANTEAFF
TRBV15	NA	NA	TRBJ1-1	TGTGCCACCAGCAGAGGTATAGGGGCTGACACTGAAGCTTTCTTT	CATSRGIGADTEAFF
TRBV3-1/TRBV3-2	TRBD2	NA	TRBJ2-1	TGTGCCAGCAGCCTGCGGGGGGGCATAGATGAGCAGTTCTTC	CASSLRGGIDEQFF
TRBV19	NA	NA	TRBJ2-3	TGTGCCAGTAGTATTTCGGGAGTAGACATGGCAGATACGCAGTATTTT	CASSISGVDMADTQYF
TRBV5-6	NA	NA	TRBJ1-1	TGTGCCAGCAGCTTGGACGACAGCCCAGGGGCTGAAGCTTTCTTT	CASSLDDSPGAEAFF
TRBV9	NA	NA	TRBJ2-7	TGTGCCAGCAGCGTAGCTACAGGGTTCGAGCAGTACTTC	CASSVATGFEQYF
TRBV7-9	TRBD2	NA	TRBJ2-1	TGTGCCAGCAGCTTTCTCGGGACTAACAATGAGCAGTTCTTC	CASSFLGTNNEQFF
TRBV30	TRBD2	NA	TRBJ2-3	TGTGCCTGGAGTGTTAATACCGGGACTATCACAGATACGCAGTATTTT	CAWSVNTGTITDTQYF
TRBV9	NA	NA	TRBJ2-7	TGTGCCAGCAGCGTAGTGGGAAGCTCCTACGAGCAGTACTTC	CASSVVGSSYEQYF
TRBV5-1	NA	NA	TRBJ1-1	TGCGCCAGCACTGACAGGACGGGCACTGAAGCTTTCTTT	CASTDRTGTEAFF
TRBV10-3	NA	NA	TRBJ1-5	TGTGCCACCCAGCCAGGGGAGGATAATCAGCCCCAGCATTTT	CATQPGEDNQPQHF
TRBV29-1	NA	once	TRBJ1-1	TGCAGCGTTGAACCTCAAGGCCTCGCGGGGCCGGGACGCACTGAAGCTTTCTTT	CSVEPQGLAGPGRTEAFF
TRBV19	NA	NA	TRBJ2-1	TGTGCCAGTAGTTACTGGCTTTTAGGGACAGGGAGTCGCGGGAGCGGGAGGGAAACGAATGAGCAGTTCTTC	CASSYWLLGTGSRGSGRETNEQFF
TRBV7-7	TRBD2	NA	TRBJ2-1	TGTGCCAGCAGCTTAGCCCCTCGCGGGGGGGCCTACAATGAGCAGTTCTTC	CASSLAPRGGAYNEQFF
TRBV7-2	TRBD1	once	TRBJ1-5	TGTGCCAGCAGCAAGGGACAGGGGCCTCAGGGCCAGCCCCAGCATTTT	CASSKGQGPQGQPQHF
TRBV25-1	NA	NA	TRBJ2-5	TGTGCCAGCAGTGCCGAATGGGGGGAAGAGACCCAGTACTTC	CASSAEWGEETQYF
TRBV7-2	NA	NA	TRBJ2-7	TGTGCCAGCAGCTCTTTTTCCTACGAGCAGTACTTC	CASSSFSYEQYF
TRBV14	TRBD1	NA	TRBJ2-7	TGTGCCAGCAGCCGGCGAACGGACAGGGGGCCAGGATCCTACGAGCAGTACTTC	CASSRRTDRGPGSYEQYF
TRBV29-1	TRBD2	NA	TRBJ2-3	TGCAGCGTTGAAGACGGGGGGGCTTCAGATACGCAGTATTTT	CSVEDGGASDTQYF